The entry below gives a single T cell receptor beta chain sequence along with its context. Its antigen is not known. Here immunoSEQ multiplex PCR was the method, and the copy in TCRdb shows in-frame clones only, minus some. The sample carries more than 250,000 clones, 75% to 90% recorded once. The data belong to a study of cytomegalovirus exposure and HLA in healthy donors. Findings and caveats of the study: Accounts indicate the classifier identified cytomegalovirus status with strong specificity and sensitivity. The investigators catalogued 150 or so TCR beta chains as cytomegalovirus-associated. Many donors shared some public TCRs, even though most TCR sequences were rare.

The source material was PBMCs. The receptor was derived from a woman between 18 and 29 years old in good health and CMV-seronegative.

CDR3 sequence: CASVDCVGADTDYGYTF. CDR3 in DNA: TGTGCCAGCGTCGACTGTGTGGGGGCAGACACCGACTATGGCTACACCTTC. V is TRBV27 and J is TRBJ1-2; the D gene is possibly TRBD1 (6 bases). This CDR3 contains 17 residues. Germline assignment: CDR1 MNHEY and CDR2 SMNVEV (reference sequence). V was trimmed by 8 bases and J by 3 bases, leaving 25 bases between them.